Each of the 18 T cell receptor beta chains below was sequenced from the same sample in a study of T cells in Graves' hyperthyroidism and ophthalmopathy. Researchers took RNA transcripts and amplified the TCR beta CDR3 regions from them. During a first-round RT-PCR of the TCR CDR3, the HTBI primer set was used. MiXCR was run by TCRdb on the multiplex PCR reads, yielding one entry per CDR3 protein. In the table there are hundreds of thousands of distinct CDR3 sequences, 13% to 15% of which are singletons. The material sequenced was blood. The receptors were gathered from a woman aged 18-29 years with Graves' hyperthyroidism.

This clonotype was found many times. The genes are TRBV6-2 or TRBV6-3 and TRBJ1-6; TRBD1 aligns across 11 bases. The V gene's germline CDR1 is MNHEY and CDR2 SVGEGT. J gave up 10 bases and V 0 bases, and 8 bases lay outside the gene matches. This CDR3 comprises 17 residues. In DNA, the CDR3 is TGTGCCAGCAGTTACTCGAGTGGACAGGGGGCTGGGTCACCCCTCCACTTT. Residues: CASSYSSGQGAGSPLHF.

In the case of this clonotype: A read error may explain this, as a much larger clone is one base away. The V gene is TRBV20-1, the J gene TRBJ2-3; D perhaps matches TRBD2 (5 bases). V was pared by 5 bases and J by 0 bases, with 12 bases between. CDR3 length: 14 residues. Germline CDR1 and CDR2: DFQATT and SNEGSKA (reference sequence). CDR3 nucleotides: TGCAGTGCTCAAAGAAGAGGGAGCACAGATACGCAGTATTTT. Amino acids: CSAQRRGSTDTQYF.

This clonotype has only a few counts. The V and J genes are TRBV28 and TRBJ1-5; a possible D gene is TRBD1 (6 bases). The germline CDR1 and CDR2 sequences are MDHEN and SYDVKM. The CDR3 runs to 15 residues. V lost 3 bases and J lost 3, with 12 bases in between. CDR3 region: CASSFAGEVNQPQHF. DNA of the CDR3: TGTGCCAGCAGTTTTGCAGGGGAGGTCAATCAGCCCCAGCATTTT.

This clonotype has more than one count but fewer than ten. The rearrangement joins TRBV4-1 to TRBJ1-2; D gene ambiguous. CDR3 length: 13 amino acids. V shed 1 base and J shed 5 bases, with 8 bases lying between them. Per the germline V gene, CDR1 is MGHRA and CDR2 is YSYEKL. CDR3 residues: CASSQGPGYGYTF. CDR3 DNA: TGCGCCAGCAGCCAAGGTCCCGGGTATGGCTACACCTTC.

The table lists this clonotype with a few counts. This chain joins TRBV19 and TRBJ1-5; TRBD1 agrees at 7 bases. There are 16 residues in the CDR3. The V segment lost 3 bases and the J segment 3 bases; nucleotides outside the gene matches: 8. The germline V gene encodes CDR1 LNHDA and CDR2 SQIVND (reference sequence). The chain's CDR3 is CASSILTGASNQPQHF. The CDR3 DNA reads TGTGCCAGTAGTATCCTAACAGGGGCTTCCAATCAGCCCCAGCATTTT.

The gene calls are TRBV2 and TRBJ2-5; D is undetermined. This CDR3 is built from 10 residues. Per germline, CDR1 SNHLY and CDR2 FYNNEI. Trimming shortened V by 11 bases and J by 4 bases, and 8 bases separated the two germline ends. The CDR3, as DNA: TGTGCCTCTGCGGTAGAGACCCAGTACTTC. Protein sequence: CASAVETQYF.

V gene TRBV6-5 combines with J gene TRBJ1-4; no definite D call. The CDR3 covers 15 residues. V was clipped by 0 bases and J by 7 bases, with 12 bases between them. CDR1 MNHEY and CDR2 SVGAGI come from the germline V gene. The CDR3 protein is CASSYSDPAGEKLFF. The CDR3 bases are TGTGCCAGCAGTTACTCGGACCCGGCCGGTGAAAAACTGTTTTTT.

This clonotype was seen only a few times. J is TRBJ2-7 and V is TRBV30; D not resolved. This CDR3 is built from 16 residues. In germline, CDR1 is GTSNPN, CDR2 SVGIG (reference sequence). The V end lost 0 bases, the J end lost 0 bases, and 15 bases lay between the germline ends. CDR3 DNA sequence: TGTGCCTGGAGTGTACTCAACCAGTACCCCTCCTACGAGCAGTACTTC. Its translation: CAWSVLNQYPSYEQYF.

This clonotype came up many times. This chain joins TRBV28 and TRBJ2-7; maybe TRBD1 (6 bases). V lost 3 bases, J lost 0 bases, and 15 bases lay in between. Germline V gives CDR1 MDHEN, CDR2 SYDVKM. This CDR3 has 16 residues. In nucleotides, the CDR3 is TGTGCCAGCAGTTTCTCCCCGGGACAAGACTCCTACGAGCAGTACTTC. It encodes CASSFSPGQDSYEQYF.

This chain joins TRBV11-2 and TRBJ2-1; no reliable D call. Per germline, CDR1 SGHAT and CDR2 FQNNGV. The CDR3 contains 14 residues. V was pared by 7 bases and J by 5 bases, with 15 bases between. The CDR3 DNA is TGTGCCAGCACCGACTCGAGCAAAAACAATGAGCAGTTCTTC. It is translated as CASTDSSKNNEQFF.

Ten or more counts support this clonotype. The rearrangement joins TRBV5-4 to TRBJ1-2; D remains unclear. From germline, CDR1 is SGHNT and CDR2 YYREEE (reference sequence). V gave up 3 bases and J gave up 7 bases, with 7 bases separating them. CDR3 size: 11 residues. In nucleotides, the CDR3 is TGTGCCAGCAGCTCTCTGGCTGGCTACACCTTC. This codes for CASSSLAGYTF.

This clonotype was seen only a few times. The chain joins TRBV19 to TRBJ2-7; TRBD1 matches 7 bases. V was pared by 10 bases and J by 5 bases, with 17 bases of the junction left unmatched. The CDR3 runs 15 residues. Germline CDR1 is LNHDA and CDR2 is SQIVND (reference sequence). CDR3 DNA: TGTGCCAACCCTCCGGGAAGGGGGCGTTGGGACGAGCAGTACTTC. Protein product: CANPPGRGRWDEQYF.

V gene TRBV6-5 combines with J gene TRBJ1-2; 7 bases map to TRBD1. The junction had 11 bases not matched to a gene; V was cut back by 4 bases and J by 0 bases. The CDR3 spans 17 residues. Germline CDR1 MNHEY, CDR2 SVGAGI. The CDR3 reads CASSSVPGQLTNYGYTF. CDR3 nucleotide sequence: TGTGCCAGCAGTTCCGTACCGGGACAGCTTACTAACTATGGCTACACCTTC.

This clonotype was found many times. V gene TRBV27 combines with J gene TRBJ2-3; the D gene is possibly TRBD1 (5 bases). Germline CDR1 reads MNHEY; CDR2 reads SMNVEV (reference sequence). This CDR3 comprises 14 residues. V lost 7 bases to trimming and J lost 4 bases, with 15 bases between them. CDR3 DNA: TGTGCCAGCACGCCTACAGGCGGAGCAGATACGCAGTATTTT. Protein product: CASTPTGGADTQYF.

This clonotype has more than one count but fewer than ten. The chain links TRBV20-1 to TRBJ2-1; 7 nucleotides agree with TRBD2. Germline CDR1 and CDR2: DFQATT and SNEGSKA (reference sequence). This CDR3 comprises 13 residues. CDR3 in DNA: TGCAGCGGGGAGGGCCAATATACGGATGAGCAGTTCTTC. This encodes CSGEGQYTDEQFF.

The rearrangement links TRBV5-1 to TRBJ2-7; 11 nucleotides align to TRBD2. The J call could be wrong; TRBJ2-1 is a better fit for the DNA end. The CDR3 is made up of 15 amino acids. Germline V gene data show CDR1 as SGHRS and CDR2 as YFSETQ. The CDR3 is CASSLELAGAYEQFF. CDR3 DNA: TGCGCCAGCAGCTTGGAACTAGCGGGAGCCTACGAGCAGTTCTTC.

This clonotype was counted at least ten times. The chain carries TRBV11-1 and TRBJ2-7; TRBD2 aligns across 14 bases. The V and J ends lost 6 bases and 0 bases, in that order; junction bases with no gene match: 4. The CDR3 sequence is 16 residues long. Germline CDR1 SGHAT, CDR2 FQDESV (reference sequence). The CDR3 spells CASRRLAGGPSYEQYF. The CDR3 bases are TGTGCCAGCAGAAGACTAGCGGGAGGGCCCTCCTACGAGCAGTACTTC.

The V gene is TRBV10-3, the J gene TRBJ2-3, with no clear D. Trimming cost V 6 bases and J 0 bases, with 13 bases left between them. This CDR3 spans 15 amino acids. Germline values: CDR1 ENHRY, CDR2 SYGVKD. The CDR3 loop reads CAISLSSASTDTQYF. The CDR3 DNA follows: TGTGCCATCAGCCTCTCAAGTGCTAGCACAGATACGCAGTATTTT.